This T cell receptor beta chain was documented in a study of blood T cell repertoires in COVID-19. Germline CDR1 is MNHEY and CDR2 is SMNVEV (reference sequence). Trimming took 5 bases from V and 1 from J, leaving 15 bases between them. The CDR3 covers 16 residues. Here immunoSEQ multiplex PCR was the method, and the copy in TCRdb shows in-frame clones only, minus some. Of 150,000 or so clones listed, roughly 80% are singletons. V usage is TRBV27 and J usage is TRBJ2-1, with a possible D match to TRBD2 (5 bases). Sequences were obtained from peripheral blood. The TCR sequence derives from a woman in her thirties or forties with COVID-19, enrolled during active disease. The CDR3 spells CASSPGGSVSYNEQFF. The CDR3 DNA reads TGTGCCAGCAGTCCCGGAGGTAGCGTATCCTACAATGAGCAGTTCTTC.